This T cell receptor (beta chain) is from a study of blood T cell repertoires in COVID-19. The CDR3 contains 14 residues. Trimming shortened V by 6 bases and J by 2 bases, and 11 bases separated the two germline ends. Germline V CDR1 and CDR2: MDHEN, SYDVKM. The data were produced by immunoSEQ multiplex PCR, yet TCRdb's version contains in-frame clones alone and is incomplete. The top ten clones hold 3.7% of a sample with about 260,000 clones, 85% to 90% of them seen once. Sequencing used peripheral blood. The chain couples TRBV28 to TRBJ1-3, with a weak D call TRBD1 (6 bases). This receptor was identified in a woman in her forties with acute or convalescent COVID-19. The CDR3 coding sequence is TGTGCCAGCAGCAGCACAGGGACTGGAAACACCATATATTTT. This translates into CASSSTGTGNTIYF.